Listed below are T cell receptor beta chains from one sample, sequenced in a study of blood T cell repertoires in COVID-19. Sequencing was performed with immunoSEQ multiplex PCR; in TCRdb, only in-frame clones are kept and a portion is missing. Of 300,000 or so clones in the sample, roughly 92% were seen once. The sample taken for sequencing was peripheral blood. These receptors all stem from a woman aged 25 to 39 with COVID-19, enrolled during active disease. Each CDR3 is given with its conserved first and last residue. Fields, in order: V gene, D gene, J gene, clone size, CDR3 protein, CDR3 DNA. A D gene is named only where the DNA matches it firmly. Clone size is not always given. Where it is, it says once, few, many or a class for expanded clones.

TRBV19	TRBD2	TRBJ2-3	NA	CASSSPGTSGTDTQYF	TGTGCCAGTAGTTCGCCCGGGACTAGCGGCACAGATACGCAGTATTTT
TRBV19	TRBD1	TRBJ1-4	few	CASSVRDSENEKLFF	TGTGCCAGTAGTGTTCGGGACAGCGAAAATGAAAAACTGTTTTTT
TRBV24-1	NA	TRBJ1-3	NA	CAILRDRGNTIYF	TGTGCCATCCTAAGAGACAGGGGAAACACCATATATTTT
TRBV19	NA	TRBJ1-5	once	CASNSGGSNQPQHF	TGTGCCAGTAACTCAGGTGGTAGCAATCAGCCCCAGCATTTT
TRBV15	NA	TRBJ2-7	NA	CATLYEQYF	TGTGCCACCCTCTACGAGCAGTACTTC
TRBV27	NA	TRBJ2-1	once	CASSLLGSGLARNEQFF	TGTGCCAGCAGTTTATTGGGGTCGGGGCTAGCGAGGAATGAGCAGTTCTTC
TRBV5-1	NA	TRBJ2-1	NA	CASSLAGVGYNEQFF	TGCGCCAGCAGCTTGGCGGGAGTGGGGTACAATGAGCAGTTCTTC
TRBV20-1	NA	TRBJ2-1	NA	CSATDLPLQFF	TGCAGTGCTACAGACCTACCCTTGCAGTTCTTC
TRBV19	TRBD2	TRBJ2-1	NA	CASSGTSAYNEQFF	TGTGCCAGTAGCGGGACTAGCGCATACAATGAGCAGTTCTTC
TRBV6-6	NA	TRBJ1-3	NA	CASSYQVNSGNTIYF	TGTGCCAGCAGTTACCAGGTGAACTCTGGAAACACCATATATTTT
TRBV30	NA	TRBJ2-2	once	CAWISSGNRGELFF	TGTGCCTGGATATCAAGCGGAAATAGGGGGGAGCTGTTTTTT
TRBV11-3	TRBD1	TRBJ2-1	NA	CASSLGARGYNEQFF	TGTGCCAGCAGCTTAGGCGCCAGGGGGTACAATGAGCAGTTCTTC
TRBV5-1	TRBD1	TRBJ2-7	NA	CASSFLDRVGEQYF	TGCGCCAGCAGCTTCCTCGACAGGGTTGGGGAGCAGTACTTC
TRBV5-1	NA	TRBJ1-2	NA	CASSLGADSNYGYTF	TGCGCCAGCAGCTTGGGGGCAGATTCTAACTATGGCTACACCTTC
TRBV5-4	TRBD2	TRBJ2-3	once	CASSGSGRDGDTQYF	TGTGCCAGCAGCGGTAGCGGGAGGGACGGGGATACGCAGTATTTT
TRBV20-1	NA	TRBJ1-2	NA	CSASSTNYGYTF	TGCAGTGCTAGTTCCACTAACTATGGCTACACCTTC
TRBV19	NA	TRBJ1-2	NA	CASSPATGFGYGYTF	TGTGCCAGTAGTCCCGCTACAGGGTTTGGCTATGGCTACACCTTC
TRBV19	TRBD1	TRBJ2-7	NA	CASSPQTGGGYEQYF	TGTGCCAGTAGTCCACAGACAGGGGGCGGCTACGAGCAGTACTTC
TRBV5-4	TRBD1	TRBJ1-4	NA	CASSPGGDRGREKLFF	TGTGCCAGCAGCCCAGGGGGCGACAGGGGGAGGGAAAAACTGTTTTTT
TRBV24-1	NA	TRBJ2-7	NA	CATSDYGTSTRSYEQYF	TGTGCCACCAGTGACTATGGGACTTCCACCCGCTCCTACGAGCAGTACTTC
TRBV9	NA	TRBJ2-7	once	CASSVGGTDTYEQYF	TGTGCCAGCAGCGTAGGGGGCACCGATACCTACGAGCAGTACTTC
TRBV6-4	TRBD2	TRBJ2-1	NA	CASSVTSGSGGEQFF	TGTGCCAGCAGTGTGACTAGCGGGAGCGGTGGTGAGCAGTTCTTC
TRBV28	NA	TRBJ1-5	NA	CASSLFGEYQPQHF	TGTGCCAGCAGTTTATTCGGAGAATATCAGCCCCAGCATTTT
TRBV30	TRBD1	TRBJ1-5	NA	CALGRGVDQPQHF	TGTGCCTTGGGCAGGGGGGTTGATCAGCCCCAGCATTTT
TRBV5-8	NA	TRBJ1-1	NA	CASSFREGNTEAFF	TGTGCCAGCAGCTTTCGCGAGGGGAACACTGAAGCTTTCTTT
TRBV6-5	TRBD1	TRBJ1-1	NA	CASSYSNRGSAEAFF	TGTGCCAGCAGTTACTCTAACAGGGGAAGCGCTGAAGCTTTCTTT